Listed here are 24 T cell receptor beta chains from one sample, sequenced in a study of blood T cell repertoires in COVID-19. The repertoire was sequenced with immunoSEQ multiplex PCR; TCRdb's copy has only in-frame clones and lacks some. The table includes under 300,000 clones, around nine tenths detected once. The sequenced sample was PBMCs or T cells enriched from blood (not recorded which). All receptors come from a woman aged 40 to 50 who had been exposed to COVID-19.

This rearrangement joins TRBV21-1 to TRBJ1-1; no check of the table's D call, TRBD1, against the DNA was made. TRBV21-1 is shown as a pseudogene. CDR3 length: 13 amino acids. In nucleotides, the CDR3 is TGTGCCAGGGAAGACAGGTTCAACACTGAAGCTTTCTTT. Translating it yields CAREDRFNTEAFF.

V is TRBV29-1 and J is TRBJ2-7, with D possibly TRBD1 on 6 matching bases. Trimming took off 4 bases at V and 6 bases at J, with 25 bases between the two ends. The CDR3 spans 16 residues. Germline V CDR1 and CDR2: SQVTM, ANQGSEA. The CDR3 DNA sequence: TGCAGCGTTGTAACCAAGGGGGACCGAGGGCACGTCGAGCAGTACTTC. Protein: CSVVTKGDRGHVEQYF.

CDR3 nucleotides: TGTGCCAGCAGTTCAGCGTCTAGCGGGGCTCAGTATTTT. The encoded protein is CASSSASSGAQYF. The gene calls are TRBV28 and TRBJ2-3; 9 nucleotides line up with TRBD2. CDR3 length equals 13 residues. From germline, CDR1 is MDHEN and CDR2 SYDVKM. V trimming: 4 bases; J trimming: 12 bases; junction bases outside the gene matches: 8. Full variable domain (remainder filled in from reference TRBV28 and TRBJ2-3): DVKVTQSSRYLVKRTGEKVFLECVQDMDHENMFWYRQDPGLGLRLIYFSYDVKMKEKGDIPEGYSVSREKKERFSLILESASTNQTSMYLCASSSASSGAQYFGPGTRLTVL.

The chain links TRBV6-5 to TRBJ2-3; 9 positions agree with TRBD2. J was trimmed by 3 bases and V by 4 bases; bases with no gene match: 5. This CDR3 spans 15 amino acids. Germline V gene sequence: CDR1 MNHEY, CDR2 SVGAGI. As DNA, the CDR3 is TGTGCCAGCAGTTTCGGACTAGCGTTGACAGATACGCAGTATTTT. The encoded protein is CASSFGLALTDTQYF.

This chain links TRBV28 with TRBJ1-2; D perhaps matches TRBD1 (6 bases). The germline V and J ends were trimmed by 2 bases and 4 bases, with 14 bases remaining between them. The CDR3 is made up of 15 amino acids. Germline V gene data show CDR1 as MDHEN and CDR2 as SYDVKM. The DNA for the CDR3 is TGTGCCAGCAGTTTAGGGGGGGCAATCTCCTATGGCTACACCTTC. As protein: CASSLGGAISYGYTF.

The rearrangement joins TRBV6-5 to TRBJ2-7; 9 bases agree with TRBD1. Germline loops: CDR1 MNHEY, CDR2 SVGAGI. Germline trimming cut 4 bases from V and 4 bases from J; bases unmatched to any gene: 5. This CDR3 has 14 amino acids. In DNA form, the CDR3 reads TGTGCCAGCAGTTCCCCCGGGACAGGGTACGAGCAGTACTTC. This gives the protein CASSSPGTGYEQYF.

This chain links TRBV18 with TRBJ1-1, with D uncertain. The germline gives CDR1 KGHSH, CDR2 LQKENI. The CDR3 has 14 amino acids. V gave up 6 bases and J gave up 7 bases, with 18 bases separating them. CDR3 in DNA: TGTGCCAGCTCCCTATCCCAGCGTGCGAGTGAAGCTTTCTTT. Protein sequence: CASSLSQRASEAFF.

This CDR3 reads CATSDGWQGVRETQYF. Here the CDR3 DNA reads TGTGCCACCAGTGATGGTTGGCAGGGGGTTCGAGAGACCCAGTACTTC. J is TRBJ2-5 and V is TRBV24-1; the match to TRBD1 covers 7 bases. Germline values: CDR1 KGHDR, CDR2 SFDVKD. This CDR3 is built from 16 residues. The V segment lost 3 bases and the J segment 4 bases; nucleotides outside the gene matches: 10.

The rearrangement joins TRBV11-3 to TRBJ1-2, with 9 nucleotides matching TRBD1. The V segment lost 5 bases and the J segment 8 bases; nucleotides outside the gene matches: 9. The CDR3 is 14 residues long. Germline V gives CDR1 SGHNT, CDR2 YENEEA. Here the CDR3 reads CASSLTGTGLGYTF. The CDR3 nucleotides read TGTGCCAGCAGCCTAACCGGGACAGGGCTAGGCTACACCTTC.

This chain joins TRBV7-9 and TRBJ2-1; 9 bases are shared with TRBD2. With 3 bases clipped from V and 7 bases from J, the junction kept 13 bases outside the gene matches. This CDR3 is 17 amino acids long. Germline V gene lookup returns CDR1 SEHNR and CDR2 FQNEAQ (reference sequence). CDR3 coding DNA: TGTGCCAGCAGCTTTCGAGGTAGCGGGAGTTCCTCGAATGAGCAGTTCTTC. It is translated as CASSFRGSGSSSNEQFF.

V gene TRBV7-2 combines with J gene TRBJ1-1; D remains unclear. The CDR3 is made up of 13 amino acids. Germline-derived CDR1 and CDR2 are SGHTA and FQGNSA. The germline V and J ends were trimmed by 2 bases and 3 bases, with 7 bases remaining between them. The CDR3: CASSLYSYTEAFF. As DNA, the CDR3 is TGTGCCAGCAGCTTATACAGCTACACTGAAGCTTTCTTT.

The chain combines TRBV5-1 with TRBJ2-7, with 7 bases that match TRBD1. The CDR3 totals 14 residues. Germline CDR1 reads SGHRS; CDR2 reads YFSETQ. Trimming removed 3 bases from V and 2 bases from J; junction bases left unmatched: 5. The CDR3: CASSSGTATYEQYF. The CDR3 DNA sequence: TGCGCCAGCAGCTCCGGGACAGCCACCTACGAGCAGTACTTC.

This rearrangement joins TRBV7-2 to TRBJ2-5; no clear D. Per germline, CDR1 SGHTA and CDR2 FQGNSA. This CDR3 is 15 amino acids long. V dropped 1 base and J dropped 4 bases, with 13 bases sitting between them. The CDR3 protein is CASSLDGWPGETQYF. The CDR3 DNA is TGTGCCAGCAGCTTAGACGGCTGGCCAGGAGAGACCCAGTACTTC.

V gene TRBV28 combines with J gene TRBJ1-5; D is unclear. Trimming pared 7 bases from V and 0 bases from J, leaving 7 bases between. The length of the CDR3 is 13 residues. CDR1 and CDR2 (germline): MDHEN, SYDVKM. The CDR3 DNA follows: TGTGCCAGCACGGAGTATAGCAATCAGCCCCAGCATTTT. Amino acids: CASTEYSNQPQHF.

The V call is TRBV5-4, the J call TRBJ1-2; D possibly corresponds to TRBD1 (5 bases). The CDR3 has 15 residues. V was shortened by 5 bases and J by 8 bases, with 22 bases between the two germline ends. In germline, CDR1 is SGHNT, CDR2 YYREEE (reference sequence). In DNA, the CDR3 is TGTGCCAGCAGACCAGCGCCGGGGGAGGTAGAGGGCTACACCTTC. Its protein product is CASRPAPGEVEGYTF.

The chain joins TRBV11-3 to TRBJ2-5; D not certain. Trimming shortened V by 5 bases and J by 4 bases, and 11 bases separated the two germline ends. Germline V lookup: CDR1 SGHNT, CDR2 YENEEA. This CDR3 contains 13 residues. The DNA for the CDR3 is TGTGCCAGCAGCCCCGAAGCGCGAGAGACCCAGTACTTC. Protein: CASSPEARETQYF.

The rearrangement uses TRBV5-1 and TRBJ1-4; D not resolved. Germline loops: CDR1 SGHRS, CDR2 YFSETQ. The V end lost 0 bases, the J end lost 2 bases, and 8 bases lay between the germline ends. The CDR3 length is 15 residues. DNA for the CDR3: TGCGCCAGCAGCTTGGAAACGGGTACTAATGAAAAACTGTTTTTT. Its protein is CASSLETGTNEKLFF.

The chain carries TRBV5-4 and TRBJ1-4; D possibly corresponds to TRBD1 (6 bases). Looked up from germline, CDR1 is SGHNT and CDR2 is YYREEE (reference sequence). The length of the CDR3 is 13 residues. The CDR3 DNA reads as TGTGCTACACACGAAGGGGGTAGGGAAAAACTGTTTTTT. Translating gives CATHEGGREKLFF.

This clone was seen just once. The genes are TRBV7-2 and TRBJ2-3; D gene ambiguous. Germline CDR1 is SGHTA and CDR2 is FQGNSA. The CDR3 spans 14 residues. The V end lost 6 bases, the J end lost 2 bases, and 12 bases lay between the germline ends. This CDR3 is CASSPARFTDTQYF. For the CDR3, the DNA is TGTGCCAGCAGTCCAGCCAGGTTCACAGATACGCAGTATTTT.

This clone was picked up one time. The chain links TRBV19 to TRBJ1-1; D possibly corresponds to TRBD1 (6 bases). The CDR3 totals 13 residues. V was shortened by 9 bases and J by 3 bases, with 14 bases between the two germline ends. Germline CDR1 LNHDA, CDR2 SQIVND (reference sequence). The CDR3 region is CASYREGDTEAFF. CDR3 in DNA: TGTGCCAGCTACAGGGAGGGAGACACTGAAGCTTTCTTT.

Points on this clone: A junction end diverges from the germline sequence, so it may reflect a read error. This CDR3 is CASGLQGQPQHF. In DNA form, the CDR3 reads TGTGCCAGCGGTTTACAGGGTCAGCCCCAGCATTTT. The chain carries TRBV27 and TRBJ1-5, with D perhaps matching TRBD1 (6 bases). This CDR3 region has 12 residues. Germline V CDR1 and CDR2: MNHEY, SMNVEV (reference sequence).

The V and J genes are TRBV5-6 and TRBJ1-5, with 8 positions matching TRBD1. This CDR3 has 15 amino acids. Trimming at V came to 4 bases and at J to 6 bases, leaving 9 bases not matched to a gene. Germline CDR1 reads SGHDT; CDR2 reads YYEEEE. DNA for the CDR3: TGTGCCAGCAGCCTAAGGACAGGGCGTCTTCAGCCCCAGCATTTT. Translated, it gives CASSLRTGRLQPQHF.

The V and J genes are TRBV6-4 and TRBJ2-3; TRBD1 matches at 8 bases. The CDR3 extends over 15 amino acids. Germline V gene data show CDR1 as MRHNA and CDR2 as SNTAGT. Trimming at V came to 6 bases and at J to 2 bases, leaving 7 bases not matched to a gene. The CDR3 region has the DNA TGTGCCAGCAGCCAGACAGGGGCAAACACAGATACGCAGTATTTT. Its protein is CASSQTGANTDTQYF.

V gene TRBV14 combines with J gene TRBJ1-4, with 7 positions matching TRBD1. The CDR3 covers 15 residues. V lost 3 bases and J lost 8; bases outside the gene matches: 9. Germline loops: CDR1 SGHDN, CDR2 FVKESK. CDR3 DNA: TGTGCCAGCAGCCAGGACAGGCCCGGCGGGGAAAAACTGTTTTTT. This codes for CASSQDRPGGEKLFF.